The T cell receptor beta chain under discussion was sequenced for a study of beta chain features in type 1 diabetes. Points from the study as a whole: Resolution of whether HLA type affects TCRB rearrangement was not achieved here. Moderate but significant shortening of TCRB CDR3s was recorded in all four CD4+ subsets from Type 1 diabetes patients.

cDNA synthesis used the whole RNA isolate, giving expressed TCRB sequences. Data came from immunoSEQ multiplex PCR; TCRdb stores just in-frame clones and leaves some out. The data show 500,000 to 800,000 clones, with about an eighth seen just once and roughly 0.12% held by the top ten. With 6 bases removed from V and 6 bases from J, the gap between germline ends came to 9 bases. Looked up from germline, CDR1 is MNHEY and CDR2 is SMNVEV (reference sequence). The CDR3 consists of 12 residues. Note on this clone: The antigen remains unidentified.

The source is a man younger than 40 with type 1 diabetes. The sequenced material came from naive CD4+ T cells from blood. The chain uses TRBV27 and TRBJ1-5; unclear D gene. DNA of the CDR3: TGTGCCAGCAGGGAGCAGCGTCAGCCCCAGCATTTT. Amino acid sequence: CASREQRQPQHF.